This TCR beta chain stems from a study of shared clonotypes between healthy human individuals (dated by TCRdb to the early 2020s). Turning to the overall study: The cohort comprised a couple of women and a few men aged 18 to 49 years. For each donor, CD4 naive and CD4 memory were each run on three plates, CD8 naive on two plates, and CD8 memory on one plate. The study deeply sequenced blood TCR repertoires of five healthy adults to estimate repertoire size and the extent of clonotype sharing between individuals. Libraries were prepared and TCR repertoires were sequenced by different laboratories using diverse techniques, in order to increase sequencing depth and limit assay-specific biases. Each donor's leukapheresis produced roughly between roughly 0.94 and 9.5 billion PBMCs.

Using the deep immunoSEQ assay, multiplex PCR amplified TCR CDR3 regions from genomic DNA. Genomic DNA extracted from each cell subset was distributed evenly over all wells of several immunoSEQ 96-well plates, and each plate served as one replicate. For sorted subsets, roughly 190 ng of genomic DNA, equivalent to 30,000 or so T cell genomes, went into each replicate PCR. Purified libraries were quantified with a Qubit 3.0 fluorometer, sized on a Bioanalyzer 2100, and re-quantified with the KAPA Library Quantification kit. Every immunoSEQ 96-well plate was sequenced on a dedicated single-read 150-cycle Illumina NextSeq 550 flow cell. In the original analysis: Because the immunoSEQ output included only junctional sequences and no quality scores, the filtering could not be the same as the filtering used for full-length reads. Sequences were annotated with PyIR, a Python wrapper for IgBLAST v1.9, using IMGT germline references to assign V/J genes and CDR3. Reads were filtered out if the reads had weak V/J assignments (E-value above 1e-6), no CDR3, stop codons, out-of-frame junctions, or ambiguous translated residues. V3J clonotypes were defined as sequences sharing the same inferred V gene, J gene, and CDR3 amino acid sequence. The percentage overlap between two repertoires was calculated by dividing the number of shared unique clonotypes by the size of the smaller repertoire. Repertoire richness was assessed with RTK rarefaction, the Chao1 estimator, and Recon v2.1 estimates of unobserved clonotypes. OLGA was used to compute generation probabilities for all TCRbeta clonotypes that the gDNA method yielded from a handful of donors. As stored in TCRdb, this immuneACCESS dataset retains in-frame rearrangements with V and J assigned. A fraction of the clones does not appear; measured against another copy, unresolved V genes explain less than half of the discrepancy, and the remainder lacks a known reason. V and J calls and clone size are those listed in that table; D and trimming were worked out from the DNA. For this sample the table gives roughly 2.2 million clones, of which over 90% were detected only once. The top ten constitute about 0.37% of the sample.

The full study reports these points: Only blood was sampled, and tissue TCR repertoires likely differ from those in blood. Larger estimated clonotype richness was generally found for naive subsets than for memory subsets. Roughly 5% of naive CD4, more than 3% of naive CD8, around 2.3% of memory CD4, and around 0.42% of memory CD8 clonotypes were shared across several donors. Incomplete sequencing was indicated by rarefaction of sorted-subset datasets, despite the large sequencing depth. Pairwise subsampling indicated that sequencing depth was expected to affect the degree of clonotype sharing among donors. Compared with non-shared clonotypes, the clonotypes found in all four sorted-subset donors had higher generation probabilities. Because the study included a small number of donors, the genetic and exposure-history diversity represented was limited.

The donors were healthy, HIV-negative adults with no recently reported acute infections or vaccinations. Only Caucasian adults living in Nashville, Tennessee, USA were represented among the donors. CD4+ T cells were enriched by magnetic negative selection, after which naive cells were positively selected on CD45RA and the negative fraction was taken as the memory subset. Blood was collected by leukapheresis, and PBMCs were isolated by Ficoll-Histopaque density gradient centrifugation and then cryopreserved in liquid nitrogen vapor phase. Purity and quantity of every magnetically sorted T cell population were checked by analytical flow cytometry. Each sorted fraction had its genomic DNA isolated and then quantified by UV absorbance on a Nanodrop 2000c. Based on the germline V gene, the CDR1 and CDR2 sequences are SGDLS and YYNGEE. Trimming at the junction amounts to 0 bases on V and 4 bases on J, and the germline ends lie 14 bases apart. From cysteine to phenylalanine, the CDR3 is 16 amino acids long. The only DNA kept is the CDR3, 48 bases in frame from the first base.

Of note for this clone: The antigen this receptor binds is unknown. Base qualities are not recorded, but no much larger clone differs from it by a single base. Other DNA sequences within the sample encode an identical CDR3.

The chain joins TRBV9 to TRBJ2-1; the D gene is unclear. Source material: naive CD4+ T cells from PBMCs. This specimen's cell subset or site label, interpreted: CD45RA+ positively selected. The sequence came from a man younger than 30 in good health. Some clones in this sample may be carry-over from other donors' samples. The nucleotide sequence reads as follows: TGTGCCAGCAGCGTAGTGTCAGGCAGTTTATACAATGAGCAGTTCTTC. It is translated as CASSVVSGSLYNEQFF.